The 14 T cell receptor beta chains below all came from one sample that was sequenced in a study of blood T cells in healthy people across ages. A second PCR of about 6 to 11 cycles used a sample-barcoded 5' primer and a J-beta primer mix. Using its own MiXCR run on the 5' RACE reads, TCRdb lists one record per CDR3 protein. The data contain under 1,100,000 distinct CDR3 sequences, roughly a quarter of them singletons. This sample was shared with a second study, whose subject was T cells of mothers and their children.

Sample: blood. Receptors originate from a girl aged 2 to 10 in good health.

In its sample, this clonotype was seen a few times. The chain employs TRBV6-1 and TRBJ2-7; 7 bases map to TRBD1. CDR3 length equals 15 residues. V lost 5 bases to trimming and J lost 0 bases; unmatched junction nucleotides: 7. Per the germline V gene, CDR1 is MNHNS and CDR2 is SASEGT. CDR3 nucleotide sequence: TGTGCCAGCAGTTCCTACACAGGGGCCTCCTACGAGCAGTACTTC. Residues: CASSSYTGASYEQYF.

J is TRBJ2-5 and V is TRBV12-3 or TRBV12-4; a possible D gene is TRBD1 (6 bases). The CDR3 is made up of 13 amino acids. V was shortened by 6 bases and J by 5 bases, with 13 bases between the two germline ends. CDR3 coding DNA: TGTGCCAGCAGCCCACAGGGTTTGGAGACCCAGTACTTC. This gives the protein CASSPQGLETQYF.

This clonotype was recorded many times. This chain connects TRBV5-1 to TRBJ2-1; no definite D call. V lost 4 bases and J 5 bases, leaving 10 bases between the germline ends. The CDR3 has 13 amino acids. Germline CDR1 is SGHRS and CDR2 is YFSETQ. This chain's CDR3 is CASSLGRNNEQFF. The CDR3 region has the DNA TGCGCCAGCAGCCTAGGTCGAAACAATGAGCAGTTCTTC.

This sequence joins TRBV7-3 and TRBJ2-1; TRBD2 matches 7 bases. The CDR3 is made up of 14 amino acids. CDR1 and CDR2 (germline): SGHTA, FQGTGA. The V and J ends lost 4 bases and 6 bases, in that order; junction bases with no gene match: 6. The CDR3 nucleotides are TGTGCCAGCAGCTCAATTCGGACTAGCAATGAGCAGTTCTTC. This encodes CASSSIRTSNEQFF.

This clonotype was counted only a few times. This chain joins TRBV7-2 and TRBJ1-1; 9 bases line up with TRBD1. J was trimmed by 5 bases and V by 3 bases; bases with no gene match: 10. The CDR3 covers 16 residues. Germline V gives CDR1 SGHTA, CDR2 FQGNSA. The CDR3 DNA reads TGTGCCAGCAGCTTGATGACAGGGGGACAGGGAACTGAAGCTTTCTTT. It specifies CASSLMTGGQGTEAFF.

The chain links TRBV10-1 to TRBJ2-5, with TRBD2 matching over 9 bases. The last part of the DNA fits TRBJ2-7 better; the J call may be wrong. Per germline, CDR1 WNHNN and CDR2 SYGVQD (reference sequence). The CDR3 contains 15 residues. The CDR3 region is CASSESSSGSYEQYF. In nucleotides, the CDR3 is TGCGCCAGCAGTGAGTCGAGTAGCGGGAGCTACGAGCAGTACTTC.

This clonotype was recorded a few times. The chain has TRBV29-1 and TRBJ2-5; 7 nucleotides agree with TRBD1. J gave up 1 base and V 5 bases, and 10 bases lay outside the gene matches. Germline V gene data show CDR1 as SQVTM and CDR2 as ANQGSEA. The CDR3 spans 15 residues. CDR3 bases: TGCAGCGTTAGAAGGGGACAGACGTCCCAAGAGACCCAGTACTTC. This encodes CSVRRGQTSQETQYF.

This clonotype came up a few times. At one end, the junction sequence differs from germline, possibly due to a read error. The V gene is TRBV28, the J gene TRBJ1-2; D is uncertain. The CDR3 loop spans 14 amino acids. Germline-derived CDR1 and CDR2 are MDHEN and SYDVKM. CDR3 nucleotides: TGTGCCAGCAGTCCTCTGGGGAGTAACTATGGTTACACCTTC. It encodes CASSPLGSNYGYTF.

The V gene is TRBV7-9, the J gene TRBJ2-7; D is undetermined. Germline V CDR1 and CDR2: SEHNR, FQNEAQ (reference sequence). The CDR3 is made up of 18 amino acids. The V and J ends lost 3 bases and 0 bases respectively, with 21 bases between them. CDR3 protein: CASSLGEHGGLSSYEQYF. CDR3 DNA: TGTGCCAGCAGCTTGGGTGAACACGGCGGTCTTAGCTCCTACGAGCAGTACTTC.

The rearrangement joins TRBV29-1 to TRBJ2-3; D may correspond to TRBD1 or TRBD2 (5 bases each). Trimming removed 3 bases from V and 1 base from J, with 11 bases in between. CDR1 is SQVTM, CDR2 ANQGSEA, per germline. The CDR3 runs 14 residues. The CDR3 nucleotides read TGCAGCGTTGAGTGGGACGGTGGCACAGATACGCAGTATTTT. It is translated as CSVEWDGGTDTQYF.

The chain's CDR3 is CASTFGESGEQFF. The DNA of the CDR3 is TGTGCCAGCACCTTCGGAGAGTCTGGTGAGCAGTTCTTC. The chain employs TRBV7-9 and TRBJ2-1; no reliable D call. V was cut by 7 bases and J by 9 bases, with 16 bases left in between. Germline CDR1 reads SEHNR; CDR2 reads FQNEAQ (reference sequence). CDR3 length: 13 residues.

The chain links TRBV7-2 to TRBJ1-6; D ambiguous. V was pared by 5 bases and J by 6 bases, with 11 bases between. The germline gives CDR1 SGHTA, CDR2 FQGNSA. This CDR3 has 14 residues. The CDR3 loop is CASSARVLNSPLHF. CDR3 DNA sequence: TGTGCCAGCAGCGCTCGGGTCCTTAATTCACCCCTCCACTTT.

This clonotype was found a few times. The chain employs TRBV20-1 and TRBJ2-7; a possible D gene is TRBD2 (5 bases). V lost 4 bases, J lost 3 bases, and 22 bases lay in between. This CDR3 spans 16 amino acids. Germline CDR1 and CDR2: DFQATT and SNEGSKA (reference sequence). The DNA for the CDR3 is TGCAGTGCTAAACAAAGACGAGACGCCGGGATCTACGAGCAGTACTTC. Translated: CSAKQRRDAGIYEQYF.

The gene calls are TRBV27 and TRBJ2-7; weak D call: TRBD1 (5 bases). Trimming removed 8 bases at V and 5 bases at J, with 7 bases between. The germline CDR1 and CDR2 sequences are MNHEY and SMNVEV (reference sequence). This CDR3 has 10 residues. The CDR3 spells CASGANEQYF. The CDR3 nucleotides are TGTGCCAGCGGGGCGAACGAGCAGTACTTC.